This T cell receptor (beta chain) was sequenced in a study of graft-versus-host responses after intestinal transplantation. Of note for this clone: The antigen is undetermined.

Measured with immunoSEQ multiplex PCR; TCRdb has only the in-frame clones, and not every one. Of about 97,000 clones listed, under 95% are singletons. The length of the CDR3 is 15 residues. The V end lost 10 bases, the J end lost 0 bases, and 15 bases lay between the germline ends. CDR1 MDHEN and CDR2 SYDVKM come from the germline V gene. Study-level points and caveats: GvH clones surfaced in recipient marrow, some emerging earlier in ileum or blood.

The chain is built from TRBV28 and TRBJ2-2, with a tentative D call TRBD2 (5 bases). The sequencing used unstimulated CD8+ T cells sorted from spleen or lymph node cells, collected before transplant. The source is a human donor who was the organ donor for an intestinal transplant. The CDR3 region is CATLRLDSNTGELFF. The CDR3 bases are TGTGCCACTCTCAGACTGGACTCGAACACCGGGGAGCTGTTTTTT.